The next 6 T cell receptor beta chains were all read from a single sample in a study of T-cell memory formation after mild COVID-19. Via MiXCR, TCRdb re-called the 5' RACE reads, giving one row per CDR3 protein. The sample records approximately 450,000 distinct CDR3 sequences, roughly 18% being singletons. Sample: PBMCs or a T cell subset sorted from them (not recorded which). These receptors all stem from an adult woman who had mild COVID-19 (a few samples of this study predate the infection). Cell type and time point are not known.

The chain joins TRBV6-1 to TRBJ1-5; D unresolved. CDR3 length: 14 amino acids. The germline V gene has CDR1 MNHNS and CDR2 SASEGT. V lost 2 bases, J lost 7 bases, and 12 bases lay in between. CDR3 region: CASSELLTEQPQHF. CDR3 DNA: TGTGCCAGCAGTGAATTGTTAACCGAGCAGCCCCAGCATTTT.

The sample holds many counts of this clonotype. The chain carries TRBV7-3 and TRBJ2-1; 12 nucleotides match TRBD2. Trimming cost V 4 bases and J 13 bases; bases outside gene matches: 8. Germline CDR1 and CDR2: SGHTA and FQGTGA. This CDR3 has 14 amino acids. The chain's CDR3 is CASSSGLAGSDQFF. For the CDR3, the DNA is TGTGCCAGCAGCTCCGGACTAGCGGGGTCGGATCAGTTCTTC.

This clonotype was seen a few times. The chain recombines TRBV9 with TRBJ2-4, with D possibly being TRBD2 (5 bases). Germline loops: CDR1 SGDLS, CDR2 YYNGEE. This CDR3 spans 17 amino acids. Trimming pared 0 bases from V and 0 bases from J, leaving 13 bases between. In nucleotides, the CDR3 is TGTGCCAGCAGCGTAGGCATCCGGGATCTAGCCAAAAACATTCAGTACTTC. Translation gives CASSVGIRDLAKNIQYF.

The rearrangement uses TRBV6-6 and TRBJ1-4, with TRBD1 identical over 7 bases. After removal of 2 bases from V and 6 bases from J, the junction contained 12 bases not matched to a gene. The CDR3 totals 17 residues. The germline V gene has CDR1 MNHNY and CDR2 SVGAGI (reference sequence). CDR3 bases: TGTGCCAGCAGTTACCCACCAAGACAGGGAAGGGATGAAAAACTGTTTTTT. It is translated as CASSYPPRQGRDEKLFF.

This clonotype has only a few counts. This chain connects TRBV7-2 to TRBJ1-1, with TRBD1 matching 7 bases. Germline V gives CDR1 SGHTA, CDR2 FQGNSA. The CDR3 loop spans 15 amino acids. The junction had 6 bases not matched to a gene; V was cut back by 3 bases and J by 2 bases. The CDR3 DNA is TGTGCCAGCAGCTTGACAGGGTCCATTAACACTGAAGCTTTCTTT. Its protein is CASSLTGSINTEAFF.

This clonotype was picked up a small number of times. J is TRBJ1-2 and V is TRBV19, with 10 bases matching TRBD1. The CDR3 has 13 amino acids. Germline V gene sequence: CDR1 LNHDA, CDR2 SQIVND (reference sequence). Unmatched junction bases numbered 4, after V lost 4 bases and J lost 8 bases. The CDR3 nucleotides read TGTGCCAGTAGTACTCGGGACAGGGGAGGCTACACCTTC. This sequence encodes CASSTRDRGGYTF.